Presented here are 21 T cell receptor beta chains from one specimen sequenced in a study of cytomegalovirus exposure and HLA in healthy donors (dated by TCRdb to about 2017). The protocol used for the library was the immunoSEQ multiplex PCR assay. For the multiplex PCR, a mixture combining 60 forward primers for TCR Vbeta segments and 13 reverse primers for TCR Jbeta segments was used. TCRdb re-hosts the immuneACCESS table, in-frame sequences only. Its copies lack some clones; in the studies checked, an unresolved V gene accounts for under half of them, and the cause for the rest is not known. This sample gives 110,000 to 150,000 clones in total; about three quarters of them show up just once. The ten largest clones add up to less than 1.5% of the sample. The sample was PBMCs. The receptor set was obtained from a male donor in good health and CMV-seropositive.

On this clone: Sequence at one end of the junction differs from germline and may be a read error. The genes are TRBV7-9 and TRBJ2-7; no definite D call. CDR1 is SEHNR, CDR2 FQNEAQ, per germline (reference sequence). This CDR3 has 12 amino acids. The CDR3 bases are TGTTCCAGCAGCCTAGGCCCGGGCGAGCAGTACTTC. The encoded protein is CSSSLGPGEQYF.

This clone has more than one count but fewer than ten. The rearrangement joins TRBV6-1 to TRBJ1-4; D gene uncertain. With 8 bases removed from V and 8 bases from J, the gap between germline ends came to 15 bases. The CDR3 contains 13 residues. The V gene's germline CDR1 is MNHNS and CDR2 SASEGT. The CDR3 is CASGPNSEEKLFF. Here the CDR3 DNA reads TGTGCCAGCGGGCCAAATTCAGAAGAAAAACTGTTTTTT.

This chain joins TRBV27 and TRBJ2-2; perhaps TRBD1 as D (5 bases). The CDR3 spans 14 residues. Germline-derived CDR1 and CDR2 are MNHEY and SMNVEV (reference sequence). Trimming took off 3 bases at V and 7 bases at J, with 12 bases between the two ends. The CDR3 region is CASSLSAGIGELFF. In DNA form, the CDR3 reads TGTGCCAGCAGTTTGTCTGCAGGGATCGGGGAGCTGTTTTTT.

V usage is TRBV28 and J usage is TRBJ2-5, with D tentatively TRBD1 (6 bases). Trimming left V 6 bases short and J 1 base short, with 18 bases between. The germline V gene has CDR1 MDHEN and CDR2 SYDVKM. This CDR3 has 16 amino acids. The CDR3 reads CASSENLGRGQETQYF. DNA for the CDR3: TGTGCCAGCAGCGAAAACCTGGGCAGGGGCCAAGAGACCCAGTACTTC. Full variable domain (outside the CDR3, taken from reference TRBV28 and TRBJ2-5): DVKVTQSSRYLVKRTGEKVFLECVQDMDHENMFWYRQDPGLGLRLIYFSYDVKMKEKGDIPEGYSVSREKKERFSLILESASTNQTSMYLCASSENLGRGQETQYFGPGTRLLVL.

V gene TRBV9 combines with J gene TRBJ2-1, with 16 bases that match TRBD2. This CDR3 is 19 amino acids long. After removal of 2 bases from V and 0 bases from J, the junction contained 5 bases not matched to a gene. In germline, CDR1 is SGDLS, CDR2 YYNGEE. CDR3 residues: CASSVLGLAGGSSYNEQFF. CDR3 DNA: TGTGCCAGCAGCGTCTTGGGACTAGCGGGGGGGAGCTCCTACAATGAGCAGTTCTTC.

This chain joins TRBV12-2 and TRBJ1-4; the DNA was not used to check the table's D call, TRBD1. TRBV12-2 is assigned pseudogene status. The CDR3 has 17 amino acids. This chain's CDR3 is CASRSTPMIPPNEKLFF. CDR3 sequence (DNA): TGTGCAAGTCGCTCAACACCAATGATTCCCCCTAATGAAAAACTGTTTTTT.

V usage is TRBV11-2 and J usage is TRBJ1-1; D is ambiguous. Germline assignment: CDR1 SGHAT and CDR2 FQNNGV. There are 15 residues in the CDR3. V lost 4 bases, J lost 1 base, and 13 bases lay in between. CDR3 amino acids: CASSSTRKGNTEAFF. DNA of the CDR3: TGTGCCAGCAGCTCAACTAGGAAGGGGAACACTGAAGCTTTCTTT.

The V gene is TRBV7-9, the J gene TRBJ2-2; 14 nucleotides match TRBD2. Germline V gene data show CDR1 as SEHNR and CDR2 as FQNEAQ (reference sequence). CDR3 length: 18 residues. With 5 bases clipped from V and 2 bases from J, the junction kept 7 bases outside the gene matches. Written as DNA, the CDR3 is TGTGCCAGCAGCCTATACGGACTAGCGGGAGGCAACACCGGGGAGCTGTTTTTT. Translation gives CASSLYGLAGGNTGELFF.

The rearrangement links TRBV19 to TRBJ1-1; TRBD1 aligns across 10 bases. Looked up from germline, CDR1 is LNHDA and CDR2 is SQIVND (reference sequence). V lost 7 bases, J lost 1 base, and 3 bases stayed unmatched. The CDR3 extends over 14 amino acids. The chain's CDR3 is CASTRQGANTEAFF. The CDR3 DNA is TGTGCCAGTACCAGACAGGGGGCGAACACTGAAGCTTTCTTT.

The chain couples TRBV15 to TRBJ2-1, with 14 nucleotides matching TRBD2. Germline CDR1 reads LNHNV; CDR2 reads YYDKDF (reference sequence). After removal of 5 bases from V and 5 bases from J, the junction contained 2 bases not matched to a gene. The CDR3 is 15 amino acids. This CDR3 is CATSEGLAGDNEQFF. CDR3 sequence (DNA): TGTGCCACCAGCGAGGGACTAGCGGGAGACAATGAGCAGTTCTTC. Complete variable domain (other parts from reference TRBV15 and TRBJ2-1): DAMVIQNPRYQVTQFGKPVTLSCSQTLNHNVMYWYQQKSSQAPKLLFHYYDKDFNNEADTPDNFQSRRPNTSFCFLDIRSPGLGDTAMYLCATSEGLAGDNEQFFGPGTRLTVL.

This sequence joins TRBV5-1 and TRBJ1-3; 8 bases map to TRBD1. V was pared by 4 bases and J by 0 bases, with 3 bases of the junction left unmatched. Looked up from germline, CDR1 is SGHRS and CDR2 is YFSETQ. The CDR3 spans 15 residues. Here the CDR3 reads CASSPGTGSGNTIYF. The CDR3 coding sequence is TGCGCCAGCAGCCCAGGGACAGGCTCTGGAAACACCATATATTTT.

This chain uses TRBV6-1 with TRBJ2-1, with 7 positions matching TRBD1. The length of the CDR3 is 13 residues. Per the germline V gene, CDR1 is MNHNS and CDR2 is SASEGT. After removal of 6 bases from V and 6 bases from J, the junction contained 5 bases not matched to a gene. CDR3 protein: CASRSTGANEQFF. CDR3 bases: TGTGCCAGCAGGAGTACAGGGGCCAATGAGCAGTTCTTC.

This clone was observed once. V and J are TRBV13 and TRBJ1-6, with TRBD1 as a possible D gene (6 bases). Germline V CDR1 and CDR2: PRHDT, FYEKMQ (reference sequence). CDR3 length: 14 amino acids. Trimming stripped 5 bases from V and 11 bases from J, with 16 bases between. This CDR3 reads CASSPWDKLTPLHF. As DNA, the CDR3 is TGTGCCAGCAGCCCGTGGGACAAGCTAACACCCCTCCACTTT.

This clone occurred once. Other DNA sequences in the sample encode the same CDR3. The rearrangement joins TRBV18 to TRBJ2-5, with 12 positions matching TRBD2. This CDR3 contains 14 residues. The germline CDR1 and CDR2 sequences are KGHSH and LQKENI. V lost 3 bases to trimming and J lost 5 bases; unmatched junction nucleotides: 1. The CDR3 spells CASSPGTSGETQYF. DNA for the CDR3: TGTGCCAGCTCACCCGGGACTAGCGGGGAGACCCAGTACTTC.

This chain connects TRBV19 to TRBJ2-7, with no clear D. Trimming pared 4 bases from V and 4 bases from J, leaving 8 bases between. The CDR3 runs 12 residues. CDR1 LNHDA and CDR2 SQIVND come from the germline V gene (reference sequence). CDR3 DNA sequence: TGTGCCAGTAGTACCGGGTCTTACGAGCAGTACTTC. Translation gives CASSTGSYEQYF.

This clone was counted between two and nine times. V and J are TRBV7-6 and TRBJ1-1, with a tentative D call TRBD1 (6 bases). V was trimmed by 5 bases and J by 4 bases, leaving 14 bases between them. The CDR3 is made up of 14 amino acids. Germline V gene lookup returns CDR1 SGHVS and CDR2 FNYEAQ. CDR3 loop: CASSPRGGGTEAFF. DNA for the CDR3: TGTGCCAGCAGCCCCCGGGGAGGGGGCACTGAAGCTTTCTTT.

There are a few counts of this clone. This sequence joins TRBV27 and TRBJ2-7; TRBD1 aligns across 7 bases. The germline V gene has CDR1 MNHEY and CDR2 SMNVEV (reference sequence). This CDR3 region has 14 residues. V lost 3 bases, J lost 1 base, and 3 bases stayed unmatched. Here the CDR3 DNA reads TGTGCCAGCAGTTTCTCGGGACAGTCCTACGAGCAGTACTTC. Translation gives CASSFSGQSYEQYF.

This rearrangement joins TRBV7-6 to TRBJ2-1; a possible D gene is TRBD2 (6 bases). V lost 1 base, J lost 8 bases, and 15 bases lay in between. CDR1 is SGHVS, CDR2 FNYEAQ, per germline. There are 15 residues in the CDR3. The CDR3 loop reads CASSLGRGDIHEQFF. CDR3 coding DNA: TGTGCCAGCAGCTTAGGGCGGGGTGATATCCATGAGCAGTTCTTC.

This chain uses TRBV6-1 with TRBJ2-3; 7 bases agree with TRBD2. CDR3 size: 20 residues. Trimming at V came to 2 bases and at J to 1 base, leaving 18 bases not matched to a gene. Germline CDR1 and CDR2: MNHNS and SASEGT. The CDR3 DNA sequence: TGTGCCAGCAGTGAACCCCAGGGAGGGTTACGGCGGGTAGGCACAGATACGCAGTATTTT. It is translated as CASSEPQGGLRRVGTDTQYF.

The chain is built from TRBV5-5 and TRBJ2-5; possible D gene TRBD1, 6 bases. This CDR3 is built from 14 residues. From germline, CDR1 is SGHKS and CDR2 YYEKEE (reference sequence). The V and J ends lost 2 bases and 3 bases respectively, with 11 bases between them. In DNA form, the CDR3 reads TGTGCCAGCAGCTTCAACCCAGGGGAAGAGACCCAGTACTTC. It yields the protein CASSFNPGEETQYF.

This sequence joins TRBV5-4 and TRBJ2-1, with 7 nucleotides matching TRBD2. Germline lookup yields CDR1 SGHNT and CDR2 YYREEE (reference sequence). This CDR3 is built from 15 residues. The junction had 14 bases not matched to a gene; V was cut back by 9 bases and J by 5 bases. DNA of the CDR3: TGTGCCACCCGAGAGGGGTCTAGCGGCCACAATGAGCAGTTCTTC. Its protein product is CATREGSSGHNEQFF. The whole variable domain, filled in from reference TRBV5-4 and TRBJ2-1, reads ETGVTQSPTHLIKTRGQQVTLRCSSQSGHNTVSWYQQALGQGPQFIFQYYREEENGRGNFPPRFSGLQFPNYSSELNVNALELDDSALYLCATREGSSGHNEQFFGPGTRLTVL.